This T cell receptor beta chain was sequenced for a study of blood T cell repertoires in COVID-19. Study information: Samples came from the United States, Italy and Spain, spanning acute and convalescent COVID-19. The cDNA or gDNA used as material had been derived from T cells, B-cell-depleted T cells, or PBMCs.

The study recruited people aged 18 to 89 years across about two dozen US areas. Grouping used clinical history reported by participants in a survey and questionnaire. TCRdb keeps only in-frame clones here, not all; method: immunoSEQ multiplex PCR. The sample has hundreds of thousands of clones; just under 90% are singletons. V was clipped by 6 bases and J by 4 bases, with 18 bases between them. CDR1 LNHDA and CDR2 SQIVND come from the germline V gene (reference sequence). CDR3 length equals 15 residues. The V gene is TRBV19, the J gene TRBJ2-5, with D possibly being TRBD1 (5 bases). Sample: PBMCs or T cells enriched from blood (not recorded which). The receptor comes from a woman aged 25 to 39 with acute COVID-19. The CDR3 DNA is TGTGCCAGTAGAGCCCAGGGAACTGGTCGAGAGACCCAGTACTTC. Translated: CASRAQGTGRETQYF.